This TCR beta chain is from a study of blood T cell repertoires in COVID-19. At the level of the study: Sources were T cells, B-cell-depleted T cells, or PBMCs; the material itself was cDNA or gDNA.

The ends were cut back, 3 bases at V and 6 bases at J, with 15 bases in the middle. Germline assignment: CDR1 SGHKS and CDR2 YYEKEE (reference sequence). The CDR3 sequence is 14 residues long. Data came from immunoSEQ multiplex PCR; TCRdb stores just in-frame clones and leaves some out. Here the sample spans 150,000 or so clones, more than 75% being singletons. The cohort comprised adults aged 18 to 89 years residing in 20 to 30 US areas. Cohorts were assigned according to the clinical history that participants reported. Among Cohort 3 donors, those recovered had two negative PCRs, clearance, or symptom resolution.

The receptor was isolated from a woman in her 50s who had recovered from COVID-19. The V call is TRBV5-5, the J call TRBJ1-2; a possible D gene is TRBD1 (6 bases). The specimen sequenced was PBMCs or T cells enriched from blood (not recorded which). The CDR3 protein is CASSSYRTVHGYTF. The DNA for the CDR3 is TGTGCCAGCAGCTCGTACCGGACAGTTCATGGCTACACCTTC.